This T cell receptor (beta chain) derives from a study of graft-versus-host responses after intestinal transplantation. Study-level information: All recipients got anti-thymocyte globulin induction, then tacrolimus and steroids for approximately 3 years. Regarding the study as a whole: Among recipient marrow samples, GvH clones were found; some appeared first in ileum or blood.

Produced via immunoSEQ multiplex PCR; TCRdb's table is partial and in-frame only. The table includes tens of thousands of clones, around 90% detected once. Comment on this clone: Its target is not known.

The CDR3 consists of 15 residues. The V end was cut by 7 bases, the J end by 1 base, with 16 bases between. Per germline, CDR1 MGHDK and CDR2 SYGVNS. The rearrangement joins TRBV25-1 to TRBJ2-5; possible D gene TRBD2, 5 bases. Sequencing used unstimulated CD4+ T cells sorted from spleen or lymph node cells, obtained before transplant. The clonotype originates from a human donor who was the organ donor for an intestinal transplant. CDR3 residues: CASTVGVHPQETQYF. As DNA, the CDR3 is TGTGCCAGCACGGTGGGAGTTCATCCCCAAGAGACCCAGTACTTC.